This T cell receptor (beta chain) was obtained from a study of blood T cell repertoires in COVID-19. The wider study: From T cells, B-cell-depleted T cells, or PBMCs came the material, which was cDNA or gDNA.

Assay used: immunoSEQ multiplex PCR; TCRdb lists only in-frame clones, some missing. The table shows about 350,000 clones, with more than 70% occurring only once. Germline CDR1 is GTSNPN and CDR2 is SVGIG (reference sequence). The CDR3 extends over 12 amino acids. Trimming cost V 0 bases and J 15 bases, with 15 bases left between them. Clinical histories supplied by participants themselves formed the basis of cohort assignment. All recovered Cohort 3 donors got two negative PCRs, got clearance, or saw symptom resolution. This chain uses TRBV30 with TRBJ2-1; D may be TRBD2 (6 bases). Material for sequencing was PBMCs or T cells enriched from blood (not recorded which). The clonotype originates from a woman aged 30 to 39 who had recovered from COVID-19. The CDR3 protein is CAWSVGGSAGFF. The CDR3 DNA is TGTGCCTGGAGTGTAGGAGGGTCGGCGGGGTTCTTC.